This T cell receptor (beta chain) was captured by sequencing in a study of cytomegalovirus exposure and HLA in healthy donors. The CDR3 runs to 13 residues. The J segment lost 10 bases and the V segment lost 7 bases, leaving 6 bases of the junction unmatched. Germline loops: CDR1 MNHNS, CDR2 SASEGT. This clone was observed a few times. Its antigen remains unknown. Points from the study as a whole: In a later analysis, roughly 17,000 TCR beta sequences were associated with HLA alleles at 0.05 false discovery rate. Whilst most TCR sequences proved rare, a subset of public TCRs occurred across many donors. In a later analysis, HLA-associated TCR beta chains were more clonally expanded than equally common others. In a later analysis, HLA-C alleles had the fewest associated TCRs, DRB1 alleles the most.

Use of 60 Vbeta and 13 Jbeta primers characterized the PCR. Profiled with immunoSEQ multiplex PCR; TCRdb holds only in-frame clones, not every one. This sample has around 150,000 clones, with approximately 80% found just once. The receptor was derived from a man aged 25 to 40 in good health and CMV-seronegative. The source material was PBMCs. V is TRBV6-1 and J is TRBJ2-1; 11 bases line up with TRBD2. The CDR3, as DNA: TGTGCCAGCATACTAGCGGGAGTCAGAGAGCAGTTCTTC. This gives the protein CASILAGVREQFF.